This T cell receptor beta chain was captured by sequencing in a study of blood T cell repertoires in COVID-19 (dated by TCRdb to 2020 to 2021). Study-level background: Samples from collaborators originated in the United States, Italy and Spain and spanned both the acute and convalescent phases of COVID-19. The repertoires were released in a freely available public database meant as a resource for research on the immune response to SARS-CoV-2. The material from the prospective study consisted of cDNA or gDNA derived from T cells, B-cell-depleted T cells, or PBMCs. Subjects who had been exposed to COVID-19, were actively infected with it, or had recovered from it provided the deeply sampled blood TCRbeta repertoires that made up the dataset. Samples were obtained from the ongoing ImmuneRACE study (first 160 participants) and from 950 to 1,500 subjects provided by 6 global collaborators. Sample metadata almost always included a de-identified subject ID, COVID-19 status, age in years and sex. Where available, HLA class I and class II types were obtained from metadata supplied by the sample provider rather than from assay-based typing. Results and caveats for the whole study, not just this receptor: The amount of clinical and demographic metadata varied by source and participant and was provided uncurated.

Each collaborating institution followed its own protocols to collect whole blood in K2EDTA tubes. For TCRbeta analysis, collaborators shipped samples as frozen whole blood, isolated PBMCs, or DNA extracted from either of those sample types. On this clone: The antigen it recognizes is unknown. No much larger clonotype is one base removed from it; base qualities were not supplied.

The CDR3 goes from the cysteine to the phenylalanine over 14 residues. CDR3 DNA is the only sequence kept; it has 42 bases, read in frame from the first base. The CDR1 and CDR2 encoded by the germline V gene (reference sequence) are MNHEY and SMNVEV. For this chain, trimming is 10 bases at the V end and 6 bases at the J end, and the number of junction bases without a gene match is 11. The immunoSEQ Assay, a bias-controlled multiplex PCR, was used to amplify TCRbeta CDR3 regions from genomic DNA. In the original analysis: The number of nucleated cells in each sample was estimated from the amplification of reference gene primers within the assay. To quantify the absolute abundance of each unique TCRbeta CDR3 rearrangement, sequence reads were collapsed and filtered. For each sample, productive Simpson clonality was calculated as the square root of Simpson's diversity index over productive rearrangements. Held by TCRdb, this immuneACCESS table contains in-frame sequences only and omits some clones. Under half of the omission traces to an unresolved V gene where checked; the cause of the rest is unknown. V, J and clone size reflect that table, while D and trimming were determined from the DNA. Across this sample there are approximately 100,000 clones, with more than 75% seen only once. Roughly 15% of the sample goes to the ten largest clones.

The chain couples TRBV27 to TRBJ2-3; TRBD2 matches 9 bases in the middle. The sequence came from a man in his fifties or sixties with acute or convalescent COVID-19. Sequences were obtained from peripheral blood. The DNA sequence follows: TGTGCCATCCGGGCTAGCGGGACCCCCGATACGCAGTATTTT. Translated, this is CAIRASGTPDTQYF.